These 26 T cell receptor beta chains originate from one sample sequenced in a study of CD8 T cells in Susac syndrome. Random hexamers primed reverse transcription of 0.5 to 1 ug RNA. TCRdb itself ran the immunoSEQ multiplex PCR reads through MiXCR, one entry per CDR3 protein. Of a few hundred thousand distinct CDR3 sequences listed, approximately 81% were seen once; the top ten hold over 0.1%. Sequencing used CD8+ T cells from PBMCs. These receptors came from a human donor with multiple sclerosis.

J is TRBJ2-1 and V is TRBV28; D not resolved. V gave up 3 bases and J gave up 10 bases, with 7 bases separating them. The germline gives CDR1 MDHEN, CDR2 SYDVKM. The CDR3 loop spans 11 amino acids. CDR3 nucleotide sequence: TGTGCCAGCAGTTTGACTGGGGAGCAGTTCTTC. It encodes CASSLTGEQFF.

The gene calls are TRBV28 and TRBJ2-2; TRBD1 matches 8 bases. This CDR3 spans 14 amino acids. V lost 2 bases and J lost 8; bases outside the gene matches: 4. Germline assignment: CDR1 MDHEN and CDR2 SYDVKM. CDR3: CASSLTGGIGELFF. The CDR3 bases are TGTGCCAGCAGTTTAACAGGGGGGATAGGGGAGCTGTTTTTT.

V gene TRBV13 combines with J gene TRBJ2-2, with TRBD1 identical over 9 bases. CDR3 length equals 16 residues. From germline, CDR1 is PRHDT and CDR2 FYEKMQ (reference sequence). V was pared by 8 bases and J by 5 bases, with 12 bases of the junction left unmatched. Written as DNA, the CDR3 is TGTGCCAGCGGCCCCCAAGGACAGGGGAGGACCGGGGAGCTGTTTTTT. Its translation is CASGPQGQGRTGELFF.

The V call is TRBV20-1, the J call TRBJ2-7; 7 bases line up with TRBD1. CDR3 size: 13 residues. V was clipped by 1 base and J by 3 bases; unmatched bases: 3. Germline-derived CDR1 and CDR2 are DFQATT and SNEGSKA (reference sequence). CDR3 nucleotide sequence: TGCAGTGCTAGAGTGAGGACAGGCTACGAGCAGTACTTC. Translation: CSARVRTGYEQYF.

The V gene is TRBV12-3 or TRBV12-4, the J gene TRBJ1-1; D remains unclear. V dropped 6 bases and J dropped 3 bases, with 17 bases sitting between them. CDR3 size: 15 residues. The CDR3 loop is CASSHIAYLDTEAFF. The CDR3, as DNA: TGTGCCAGCAGCCATATCGCGTATTTGGACACTGAAGCTTTCTTT.

The CDR3 DNA sequence: TGCGCCAGCAGCCAAGAGGGGGGGAGTAGAACTGAAGCTTTCTTT. This encodes CASSQEGGSRTEAFF. V is TRBV4-1 and J is TRBJ1-1; weak D call: TRBD1 (5 bases). V shed 0 bases and J shed 5 bases, with 13 bases lying between them. Germline CDR1 reads MGHRA; CDR2 reads YSYEKL. This CDR3 spans 15 amino acids.

V gene TRBV3-1 combines with J gene TRBJ2-1, with 11 positions matching TRBD2. The V segment lost 4 bases and the J segment 3 bases; nucleotides outside the gene matches: 8. There are 17 residues in the CDR3. The V gene's germline CDR1 is LGHDT and CDR2 YNNKEL (reference sequence). CDR3 nucleotides: TGTGCCAGCAGCCCGACGGAGGGACTAGCGGACTACAATGAGCAGTTCTTC. Its translation: CASSPTEGLADYNEQFF.

This chain joins TRBV7-9 and TRBJ1-1; D remains ambiguous. The CDR3 covers 16 residues. V lost 6 bases, J lost 4 bases, and 21 bases lay in between. Per germline, CDR1 SEHNR and CDR2 FQNEAQ (reference sequence). The CDR3 is CASRSSTDGFGTEAFF. As DNA, the CDR3 is TGTGCCAGCAGATCGTCAACGGACGGGTTTGGCACTGAAGCTTTCTTT.

This chain connects TRBV28 to TRBJ1-5; tentatively, D is TRBD1 (5 bases). The CDR3 covers 14 residues. Germline CDR1 is MDHEN and CDR2 is SYDVKM. V was pared by 7 bases and J by 10 bases, with 20 bases between. The CDR3 nucleotides read TGTGCCAGCACCCCGCCGGGGGTTCGGAGTCCCCAGCATTTT. Residues: CASTPPGVRSPQHF. Full variable domain (rest looked up from reference TRBV28 and TRBJ1-5): DVKVTQSSRYLVKRTGEKVFLECVQDMDHENMFWYRQDPGLGLRLIYFSYDVKMKEKGDIPEGYSVSREKKERFSLILESASTNQTSMYLCASTPPGVRSPQHFGDGTRLSIL.

The chain joins TRBV2 to TRBJ2-1; 8 bases fit TRBD1. J lost 8 bases, V lost 10 bases, and 4 bases had no gene match. This CDR3 comprises 11 residues. Germline CDR1 is SNHLY and CDR2 is FYNNEI. CDR3 DNA sequence: TGTGCCAACCGACAGGGGTATGAGCAGTTCTTC. Its protein is CANRQGYEQFF.

The V and J genes are TRBV7-9 and TRBJ2-2; unclear D gene. Trimming stripped 11 bases from V and 5 bases from J, with 9 bases between. The germline V gene has CDR1 SEHNR and CDR2 FQNEAQ (reference sequence). This CDR3 is 11 amino acids long. The CDR3 sequence is CAGLTTGELFF. The CDR3 nucleotides are TGTGCCGGCTTAACGACCGGGGAGCTGTTTTTT.

The chain couples TRBV11-1 to TRBJ2-7; 9 bases match TRBD1. V lost 1 base to trimming and J lost 3 bases; unmatched junction nucleotides: 7. The germline V gene encodes CDR1 SGHAT and CDR2 FQDESV (reference sequence). This CDR3 has 16 residues. In DNA, the CDR3 is TGTGCCAGCAGCTTAGGTCGGACAGGGGAAAACTACGAGCAGTACTTC. As protein: CASSLGRTGENYEQYF.

This clonotype was seen a few times. The chain carries TRBV5-1 and TRBJ2-1; no reliable D call. The CDR3 is 14 residues long. Germline V gene data show CDR1 as SGHRS and CDR2 as YFSETQ. Trimming left V 4 bases short and J 0 bases short, with 8 bases between. The CDR3 bases are TGCGCCAGCAGCGCGCGGAGCTCCTACAATGAGCAGTTCTTC. Encoded protein: CASSARSSYNEQFF.

This chain joins TRBV6-5 and TRBJ2-7, with a possible D match to TRBD1 (6 bases). This CDR3 has 15 amino acids. Germline-derived CDR1 and CDR2 are MNHEY and SVGAGI. The V and J ends lost 8 bases and 6 bases respectively, with 23 bases between them. DNA for the CDR3: TGTGCCAGCCCTCTACGGACCGGGACACCTTCCGAGCAGTACTTC. It yields the protein CASPLRTGTPSEQYF.

The V call is TRBV6-5, the J call TRBJ2-2, with D possibly being TRBD1 or TRBD2 (5 bases each). CDR1 MNHEY and CDR2 SVGAGI come from the germline V gene. V lost 5 bases and J 8 bases, leaving 15 bases between the germline ends. The CDR3 is made up of 14 amino acids. CDR3 in DNA: TGTGCCAGCAGTCCGAAGCTTGGGGGAGGGGAGCTGTTTTTT. Encoded protein: CASSPKLGGGELFF.

This rearrangement joins TRBV29-1 to TRBJ2-6, with D uncertain. Germline values: CDR1 SQVTM, CDR2 ANQGSEA. The V end lost 0 bases, the J end lost 7 bases, and 7 bases lay between the germline ends. The CDR3 covers 13 residues. The chain's CDR3 is CSVEDRAANVLTF. The CDR3 DNA sequence: TGCAGCGTTGAAGATCGAGCAGCCAACGTCCTGACTTTC.

This rearrangement joins TRBV20-1 to TRBJ2-7, with unresolved D. Germline-derived CDR1 and CDR2 are DFQATT and SNEGSKA (reference sequence). The CDR3 covers 14 residues. Trimming took off 5 bases at V and 4 bases at J, with 18 bases between the two ends. The CDR3 sequence: CSAFVVDPGYEQYF. The DNA of the CDR3 is TGCAGTGCTTTCGTAGTGGACCCGGGTTACGAGCAGTACTTC.

This clonotype was seen a few times. The chain employs TRBV29-1 and TRBJ2-2, with a weak D call TRBD2 (5 bases). Trimming removed 6 bases at V and 8 bases at J, with 19 bases between. The CDR3 runs 14 residues. Per germline, CDR1 SQVTM and CDR2 ANQGSEA. The CDR3 sequence: CSVTLEDPRGELFF. The CDR3 region has the DNA TGCAGCGTGACCCTGGAGGACCCACGGGGGGAGCTGTTTTTT.

The CDR3 region is CASSWRTGTATYEQYF. DNA of the CDR3: TGCGCCAGCAGCTGGAGGACCGGGACGGCAACCTACGAGCAGTACTTC. V usage is TRBV5-1 and J usage is TRBJ2-7; D might be TRBD1 or TRBD2, each matching 5 bases. The ends were cut back, 3 bases at V and 2 bases at J, with 18 bases in the middle. The germline CDR1 and CDR2 sequences are SGHRS and YFSETQ. This CDR3 is 16 amino acids long.

CDR3 sequence: CATSIEAMNTEAFF. CDR3 coding DNA: TGTGCCACCAGCATTGAGGCCATGAACACTGAAGCTTTCTTT. The chain couples TRBV15 to TRBJ1-1; no reliable D call. The CDR3 runs 14 residues. Germline V CDR1 and CDR2: LNHNV, YYDKDF (reference sequence). Trimming took 4 bases from V and 0 from J, leaving 9 bases between them.

This clonotype appeared a few times. CDR3 bases: TGTGCCAGCAGTTTGAACAGGGTCTACGAGCAGTACTTC. Translating gives CASSLNRVYEQYF. The rearrangement joins TRBV27 to TRBJ2-7, with D perhaps TRBD1 (6 bases). The CDR3 runs 13 residues. V lost 3 bases and J 3 bases, leaving 9 bases between the germline ends. Germline-derived CDR1 and CDR2 are MNHEY and SMNVEV (reference sequence).

V gene TRBV20-1 combines with J gene TRBJ2-2; 10 nucleotides agree with TRBD2. With 3 bases clipped from V and 5 bases from J, the junction kept 9 bases outside the gene matches. The CDR3 loop spans 16 amino acids. Germline CDR1 is DFQATT and CDR2 is SNEGSKA (reference sequence). The chain's CDR3 is CSARSSGRRGTGELFF. The CDR3 DNA reads TGCAGTGCTAGGTCTAGCGGGAGACGGGGAACCGGGGAGCTGTTTTTT.

This rearrangement joins TRBV3-1 to TRBJ2-1; D gene unclear. V gave up 0 bases and J gave up 0 bases, with 9 bases separating them. Germline CDR1 and CDR2: LGHDT and YNNKEL (reference sequence). The CDR3 is 16 amino acids. CDR3: CASSQDVTDSYNEQFF. The CDR3 nucleotides read TGTGCCAGCAGCCAAGATGTGACGGACTCCTACAATGAGCAGTTCTTC.

J is TRBJ2-3 and V is TRBV29-1, with 7 nucleotides matching TRBD2. Losses at the gene ends were 4 bases for V and 1 base for J; bases not matched to a gene: 8. The CDR3 covers 15 residues. Germline V lookup: CDR1 SQVTM, CDR2 ANQGSEA. The chain's CDR3 is CSVVGGRAGTDTQYF. The CDR3, as DNA: TGCAGCGTTGTCGGTGGGAGGGCCGGCACAGATACGCAGTATTTT.

This clonotype was picked up a small number of times. The chain couples TRBV30 to TRBJ1-5, with D hard to call. In germline, CDR1 is GTSNPN, CDR2 SVGIG (reference sequence). The V gene lost 6 bases and the J gene lost 4 bases, with 10 bases spanning the gap. CDR3 length: 12 residues. The CDR3 reads CACQRENQPQHF. CDR3 bases: TGTGCCTGTCAACGGGAGAATCAGCCCCAGCATTTT.

J is TRBJ2-1 and V is TRBV4-1; TRBD2 matches 8 bases. From germline, CDR1 is MGHRA and CDR2 YSYEKL. The J segment lost 2 bases and the V segment lost 3 bases, leaving 12 bases of the junction unmatched. CDR3 size: 18 residues. CDR3 in amino acids: CASSQGPLAGAPYNEQFF. The CDR3, as DNA: TGCGCCAGCAGCCAGGGACCCCTAGCGGGCGCCCCCTACAATGAGCAGTTCTTC.